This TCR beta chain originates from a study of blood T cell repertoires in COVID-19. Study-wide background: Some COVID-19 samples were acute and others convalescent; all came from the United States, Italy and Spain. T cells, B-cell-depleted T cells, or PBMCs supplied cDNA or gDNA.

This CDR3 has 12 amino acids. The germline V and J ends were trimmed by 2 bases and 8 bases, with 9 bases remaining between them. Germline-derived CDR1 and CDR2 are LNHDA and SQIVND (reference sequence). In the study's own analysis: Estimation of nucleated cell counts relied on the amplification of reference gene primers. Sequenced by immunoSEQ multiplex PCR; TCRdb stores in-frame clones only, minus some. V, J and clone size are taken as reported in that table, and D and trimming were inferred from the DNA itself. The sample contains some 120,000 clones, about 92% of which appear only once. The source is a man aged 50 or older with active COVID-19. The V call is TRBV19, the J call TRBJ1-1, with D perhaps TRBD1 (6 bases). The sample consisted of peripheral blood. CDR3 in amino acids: CASSIRGGEAFF. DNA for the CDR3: TGTGCCAGTAGTATAAGAGGGGGAGAAGCTTTCTTT.